The entry that follows covers one TCR beta chain sequence. The data derive from a study of blood T cell repertoires in COVID-19. The CDR3 length is 19 residues. Trimming removed 4 bases from V and 6 bases from J; junction bases left unmatched: 18. Germline values: CDR1 SGHRS, CDR2 YFSETQ. Authors' methods: It was from reference gene primer amplification that nucleated cell counts were estimated. TCRdb's copy holds only in-frame clones and misses some; the assay was immunoSEQ multiplex PCR. That table gives V, J and clone size, and the DNA gave D and trimming. The table lists about 260,000 clones, roughly 90% of them singletons.

The TCR was taken from a woman between 45 and 60 years old who had recovered from COVID-19. The material sequenced was PBMCs or T cells enriched from blood (not recorded which). This chain links TRBV5-1 with TRBJ2-1; 11 bases agree with TRBD2. In DNA, the CDR3 is TGCGCCAGCAGCGTAGCCAGCATTAGCGGGAGGGCCGATAGCAATGAGCAGTTCTTC. Translation gives CASSVASISGRADSNEQFF.